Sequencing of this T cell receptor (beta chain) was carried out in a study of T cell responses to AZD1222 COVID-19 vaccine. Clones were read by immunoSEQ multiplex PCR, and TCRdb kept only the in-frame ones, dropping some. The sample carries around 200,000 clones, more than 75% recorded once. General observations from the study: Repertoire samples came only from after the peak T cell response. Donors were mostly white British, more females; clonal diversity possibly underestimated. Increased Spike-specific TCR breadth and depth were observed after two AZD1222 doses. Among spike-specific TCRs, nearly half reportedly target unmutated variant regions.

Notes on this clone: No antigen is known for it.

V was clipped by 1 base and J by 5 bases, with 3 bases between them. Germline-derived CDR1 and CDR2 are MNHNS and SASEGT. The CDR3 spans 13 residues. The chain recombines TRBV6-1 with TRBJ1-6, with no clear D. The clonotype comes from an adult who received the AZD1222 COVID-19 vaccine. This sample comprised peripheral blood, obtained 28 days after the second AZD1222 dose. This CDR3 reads CASSEENNSPLHF. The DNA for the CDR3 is TGTGCCAGCAGTGAAGAAAATAATTCACCCCTCCACTTT.